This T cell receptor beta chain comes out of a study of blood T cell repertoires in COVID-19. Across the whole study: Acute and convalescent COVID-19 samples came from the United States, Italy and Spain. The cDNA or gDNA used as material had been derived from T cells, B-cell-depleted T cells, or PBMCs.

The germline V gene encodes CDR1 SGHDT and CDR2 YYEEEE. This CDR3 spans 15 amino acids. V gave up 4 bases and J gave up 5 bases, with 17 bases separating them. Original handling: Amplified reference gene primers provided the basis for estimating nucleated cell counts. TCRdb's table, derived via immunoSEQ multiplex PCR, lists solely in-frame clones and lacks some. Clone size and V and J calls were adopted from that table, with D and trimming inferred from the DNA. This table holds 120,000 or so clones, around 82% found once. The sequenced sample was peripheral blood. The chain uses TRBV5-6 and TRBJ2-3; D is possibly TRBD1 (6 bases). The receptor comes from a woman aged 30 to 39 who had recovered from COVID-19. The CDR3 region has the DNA TGTGCCAGCAGCCTCGATCCACAGGGTAGAGATACGCAGTATTTT. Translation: CASSLDPQGRDTQYF.